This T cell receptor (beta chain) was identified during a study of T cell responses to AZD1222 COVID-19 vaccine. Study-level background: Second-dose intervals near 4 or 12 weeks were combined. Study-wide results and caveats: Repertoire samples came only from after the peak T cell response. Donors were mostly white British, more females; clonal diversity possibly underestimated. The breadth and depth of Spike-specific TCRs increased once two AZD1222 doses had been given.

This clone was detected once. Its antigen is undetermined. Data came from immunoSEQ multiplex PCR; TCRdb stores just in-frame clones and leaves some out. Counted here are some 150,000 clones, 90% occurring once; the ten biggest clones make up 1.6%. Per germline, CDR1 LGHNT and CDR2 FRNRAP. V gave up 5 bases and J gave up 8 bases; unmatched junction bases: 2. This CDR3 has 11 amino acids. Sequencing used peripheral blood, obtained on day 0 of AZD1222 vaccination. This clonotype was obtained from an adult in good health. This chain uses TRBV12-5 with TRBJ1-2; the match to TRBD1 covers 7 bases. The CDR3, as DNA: TGTGCTAGTGGTGAGGGGGCCGGCTACACCTTC. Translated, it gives CASGEGAGYTF. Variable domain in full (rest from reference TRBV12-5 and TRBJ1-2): DARVTQTPRHKVTEMGQEVTMRCQPILGHNTVFWYRQTMMQGLELLAYFRNRAPLDDSGMPKDRFSAEMPDATLATLKIQPSEPRDSAVYFCASGEGAGYTFGSGTRLTVV.